One sample yielded the 26 T cell receptor beta chains listed below, sequenced in a study of beta chain features in type 1 diabetes. Whole-study findings and limits: Researchers report that Type 1 diabetes patients had moderately but significantly shorter TCRB CDR3s across all four CD4+ subsets.

Expressed TCRB transcripts got sequenced, as all isolated RNA was reverse transcribed. Repertoires were generated with immunoSEQ multiplex PCR, while TCRdb's copy carries only in-frame clones and drops some. Among 50,000 to 70,000 clones listed, around 56% were seen once. These TCRs are of unknown antigen specificity. Input material: Tregs from blood. The receptors were gathered from a woman between 40 and 55 years old with type 1 diabetes.

This clone has more than one count but fewer than ten. Compared with germline, one end of the junction differs, possibly owing to a read error. The gene calls are TRBV7-7 and TRBJ2-2, with 9 bases matching TRBD1. CDR3 size: 17 residues. The V gene's germline CDR1 is SSHAT and CDR2 FNYEAQ (reference sequence). The CDR3 nucleotides are TGTGCTAGCAGCTTACGTCCCCCGGGACAGGGATCCGGGGAGCTGTTTTTT. Protein sequence: CASSLRPPGQGSGELFF.

This chain connects TRBV19 to TRBJ2-5, with a weak D call TRBD1 (6 bases). The tail of the sequence fits TRBJ2-7 better, so the J call may be wrong. This CDR3 contains 15 residues. The germline CDR1 and CDR2 sequences are LNHDA and SQIVND (reference sequence). The DNA of the CDR3 is TGTGCCAGTAGTATCAGGCAGGGGCTCTCCTACGAGCAGTACTTC. Translating gives CASSIRQGLSYEQYF.

The rearrangement links TRBV2 to TRBJ1-1; possibly TRBD1 for D (5 bases). Per the germline V gene, CDR1 is SNHLY and CDR2 is FYNNEI. CDR3 size: 14 residues. The germline V and J ends were trimmed by 8 bases and 1 base, with 14 bases remaining between them. In DNA, the CDR3 is TGTGCCAGCTTTGGGGGGTTTAGGAACACTGAAGCTTTCTTT. Protein sequence: CASFGGFRNTEAFF.

The chain links TRBV7-2 to TRBJ1-5, with D possibly being TRBD1 (6 bases). V gave up 2 bases and J gave up 5 bases, with 10 bases separating them. The CDR3 runs to 14 residues. From germline, CDR1 is SGHTA and CDR2 FQGNSA. CDR3 amino acids: CASSLTGLDQPQHF. CDR3 sequence (DNA): TGTGCCAGCAGCTTAACAGGGTTAGATCAGCCCCAGCATTTT.

This clone showed up just a few times. This chain connects TRBV5-1 to TRBJ2-3; 9 bases align to TRBD2. J gave up 5 bases and V 1 base, and 8 bases lay outside the gene matches. The CDR3 is made up of 16 amino acids. The V gene's germline CDR1 is SGHRS and CDR2 YFSETQ. As DNA, the CDR3 is TGCGCCAGCAGCTTGTCGCCTAGCGGGGATCAAGATACGCAGTATTTT. It yields the protein CASSLSPSGDQDTQYF.

This clone was observed a few times. The V and J genes are TRBV11-1 and TRBJ1-1; the match to TRBD1 covers 8 bases. CDR1 SGHAT and CDR2 FQDESV come from the germline V gene (reference sequence). The CDR3 covers 14 residues. Trimming cost V 5 bases and J 2 bases; bases outside gene matches: 4. The CDR3 spells CASSRDRGNTEAFF. The CDR3 DNA follows: TGTGCCAGCAGCCGCGACAGGGGAAACACTGAAGCTTTCTTT.

Remarks on this clone: An end of the junction does not agree with germline; a read error may underlie this. This chain links TRBV7-7 with TRBJ2-7; 9 bases fit TRBD1. Germline CDR1 reads SSHAT; CDR2 reads FNYEAQ (reference sequence). This CDR3 comprises 14 residues. The CDR3 DNA sequence: TGTGCTAGCAGCCTCGGACAGGGGACCTACGAGCAGTACTTC. Protein sequence: CASSLGQGTYEQYF. Full variable domain (rest looked up from reference TRBV7-7 and TRBJ2-7): GAGVSQSPRYKVTKRGQDVTLRCDPISSHATLYWYQQALGQGPEFLTYFNYEAQPDKSGLPSDRFSAERPEGSISTLTIQRTEQRDSAMYRCASSLGQGTYEQYFGPGTRLTVT.

V gene TRBV30 combines with J gene TRBJ2-2; 12 positions agree with TRBD1. J was trimmed by 10 bases and V by 3 bases; bases with no gene match: 9. The germline CDR1 and CDR2 sequences are GTSNPN and SVGIG (reference sequence). The CDR3 spans 15 residues. CDR3 region: CAWRGTGGLMKELFF. CDR3 sequence (DNA): TGTGCCTGGAGGGGGACAGGGGGCCTAATGAAGGAGCTGTTTTTT.

The sample holds a few counts of this clone. This chain connects TRBV29-1 to TRBJ1-2, with 7 positions matching TRBD1. The ends lost 5 bases at V and 8 bases at J; junction bases unmatched: 5. CDR3 length: 11 amino acids. The germline gives CDR1 SQVTM, CDR2 ANQGSEA. The CDR3: CSVTGVGGYTF. The CDR3 nucleotides are TGCAGCGTTACAGGGGTGGGCGGCTACACCTTC.

The chain is built from TRBV14 and TRBJ2-2; D ambiguous. CDR3 length equals 15 residues. Per the germline V gene, CDR1 is SGHDN and CDR2 is FVKESK. Trimming took 2 bases from V and 4 from J, leaving 11 bases between them. The CDR3 is CASSQLGSSTGELFF. The CDR3 DNA reads TGTGCCAGCAGCCAATTGGGCTCGTCCACCGGGGAGCTGTTTTTT.

This rearrangement joins TRBV7-6 to TRBJ1-1, with TRBD1 as a possible D gene (6 bases). V gave up 5 bases and J gave up 5 bases, with 12 bases separating them. Per germline, CDR1 SGHVS and CDR2 FNYEAQ. This CDR3 has 13 residues. CDR3 loop: CASSTGTQTEAFF. In DNA, the CDR3 is TGTGCCAGCAGCACCGGGACACAGACTGAAGCTTTCTTT. Looking up the rest from reference TRBV7-6 and TRBJ1-1 gives the full variable domain: GAGVSQSPRYKVTKRGQDVALRCDPISGHVSLYWYRQALGQGPEFLTYFNYEAQQDKSGLPNDRFSAERPEGSISTLTIQRTEQRDSAMYRCASSTGTQTEAFFGQGTRLTVV.

The chain is built from TRBV7-2 and TRBJ1-1; D gene ambiguous. Germline V lookup: CDR1 SGHTA, CDR2 FQGNSA. This CDR3 contains 14 residues. Between the trimmed V and J ends, which lost 4 bases and 5 bases, there was a span of 14 bases. In nucleotides, the CDR3 is TGTGCCAGCAGCTACCCCCGGGATGGGACTGAAGCTTTCTTT. Its protein product is CASSYPRDGTEAFF. The entire variable domain, with the rest obtained from reference TRBV7-2 and TRBJ1-1, is as follows: GAGVSQSPSNKVTEKGKDVELRCDPISGHTALYWYRQSLGQGLEFLIYFQGNSAPDKSGLPSDRFSAERTGGSVSTLTIQRTQQEDSAVYLCASSYPRDGTEAFFGQGTRLTVV.

The chain recombines TRBV29-1 with TRBJ2-5, with 7 bases fitting TRBD1. The CDR3 sequence is 13 residues long. Trimming took 7 bases from V and 5 from J; bases not matched to a gene: 10. CDR1 is SQVTM, CDR2 ANQGSEA, per germline. The CDR3 nucleotides are TGCAGCGCTCGACAGGGTCCCCGGGAGACCCAGTACTTC. Translation: CSARQGPRETQYF.

By sample share, this clone is medium-sized (0.01 to 0.1%). V gene TRBV6-1 combines with J gene TRBJ1-5; 7 positions match TRBD1. Germline V lookup: CDR1 MNHNS, CDR2 SASEGT. J lost 2 bases, V lost 4 bases, and 8 bases had no gene match. The CDR3 contains 16 residues. As DNA, the CDR3 is TGTGCCAGCAGTGCATCCGTCGACAGGGGCAATCAGCCCCAGCATTTT. Translation: CASSASVDRGNQPQHF.

This clone was found a few times. V and J are TRBV19 and TRBJ2-2, with 7 bases aligning to TRBD1. V trimming: 2 bases; J trimming: 7 bases; junction bases outside the gene matches: 4. Looked up from germline, CDR1 is LNHDA and CDR2 is SQIVND (reference sequence). There are 14 residues in the CDR3. The CDR3 here is CASSITGAVGELFF. As DNA, the CDR3 is TGTGCCAGTAGTATAACAGGGGCGGTCGGGGAGCTGTTTTTT.

There are a few counts of this clone. The chain combines TRBV5-1 with TRBJ2-1; the match to TRBD2 covers 9 bases. The CDR3 covers 20 residues. V was pared by 4 bases and J by 0 bases, with 17 bases of the junction left unmatched. The germline V gene encodes CDR1 SGHRS and CDR2 YFSETQ. In DNA, the CDR3 is TGCGCCAGCAGCCTGGGGGGGAGCGGGAGGCGCCCCAGCTCCTACAATGAGCAGTTCTTC. Its protein product is CASSLGGSGRRPSSYNEQFF.

The chain carries TRBV6-6 and TRBJ2-1; 9 bases match TRBD1. Germline V gene data show CDR1 as MNHNY and CDR2 as SVGAGI (reference sequence). This CDR3 is built from 15 residues. The V gene end was trimmed by 6 bases and the J gene end by 6 bases; junction bases not matched to a gene: 9. This chain's CDR3 is CASSPRQGGGNEQFF. In nucleotides, the CDR3 is TGTGCCAGCAGCCCTCGACAGGGGGGAGGCAATGAGCAGTTCTTC.

CDR3 residues: CASSQDLIAGSYEQYF. The CDR3 coding sequence is TGTGCCAGCAGCCAAGACCTGATCGCAGGCTCCTACGAGCAGTACTTC. The chain combines TRBV14 with TRBJ2-7, with unresolved D. The CDR3 extends over 16 amino acids. The germline V gene has CDR1 SGHDN and CDR2 FVKESK. The V end was cut by 0 bases, the J end by 0 bases, with 12 bases between. Complete variable domain (other parts from reference TRBV14 and TRBJ2-7): EAGVTQFPSHSVIEKGQTVTLRCDPISGHDNLYWYRRVMGKEIKFLLHFVKESKQDESGMPNNRFLAERTGGTYSTLKVQPAELEDSGVYFCASSQDLIAGSYEQYFGPGTRLTVT.

The V and J genes are TRBV6-6 and TRBJ1-4, with 7 bases that match TRBD1. The germline CDR1 and CDR2 sequences are MNHNY and SVGAGI (reference sequence). The CDR3 covers 13 residues. The junction had 4 bases not matched to a gene; V was cut back by 6 bases and J by 6 bases. This CDR3 reads CASRRDRDEKLFF. The CDR3 coding sequence is TGTGCCAGCAGGAGAGACAGGGATGAAAAACTGTTTTTT.

The CDR3 protein is CASSPTRGQGNEKLFF. CDR3 coding DNA: TGTGCCAGCTCACCCACAAGGGGACAGGGGAATGAAAAACTGTTTTTT. The genes are TRBV18 and TRBJ1-4; TRBD1 agrees at 10 bases. Trimming at V came to 3 bases and at J to 5 bases, leaving 6 bases not matched to a gene. Germline V gene sequence: CDR1 KGHSH, CDR2 LQKENI. There are 16 residues in the CDR3.

V usage is TRBV27 and J usage is TRBJ1-2; 8 bases agree with TRBD1. The CDR3 has 14 residues. Losses at the gene ends were 5 bases for V and 8 bases for J; bases not matched to a gene: 10. Germline CDR1 is MNHEY and CDR2 is SMNVEV (reference sequence). The CDR3: CASSTGQGAGGYTF. CDR3 coding DNA: TGTGCCAGCAGTACCGGACAGGGTGCGGGGGGCTACACCTTC.

This clone is labeled as medium-sized. The chain couples TRBV27 to TRBJ1-1; no reliable D call. Trimming cost V 5 bases and J 5 bases, with 21 bases left between them. This CDR3 spans 16 amino acids. Per the germline V gene, CDR1 is MNHEY and CDR2 is SMNVEV (reference sequence). The CDR3 here is CASSPRGEGSGTEAFF. In DNA form, the CDR3 reads TGTGCCAGCAGTCCGCGGGGAGAAGGGAGCGGTACTGAAGCTTTCTTT.

The rearrangement joins TRBV2 to TRBJ1-2; TRBD1 matches 7 bases. Germline V gives CDR1 SNHLY, CDR2 FYNNEI. This CDR3 has 13 residues. The V segment lost 5 bases and the J segment 7 bases; nucleotides outside the gene matches: 7. This CDR3 reads CASSQQGQGGYTF. In DNA, the CDR3 is TGTGCCAGCAGTCAACAGGGGCAGGGTGGCTACACCTTC.

The rearrangement joins TRBV19 to TRBJ1-5; TRBD1 might be the D (6 bases). Trimming cost V 2 bases and J 9 bases, with 14 bases left between them. Germline V gene sequence: CDR1 LNHDA, CDR2 SQIVND (reference sequence). The CDR3 extends over 14 amino acids. This CDR3 reads CASSITGTVGPQHF. CDR3 sequence (DNA): TGTGCCAGTAGTATAACAGGGACGGTAGGGCCCCAGCATTTT.

The rearrangement links TRBV7-2 to TRBJ1-1; 7 bases match TRBD1. Germline CDR1 is SGHTA and CDR2 is FQGNSA. V gave up 5 bases and J gave up 7 bases; unmatched junction bases: 7. This CDR3 has 13 amino acids. The CDR3 DNA reads TGTGCCAGCAGCCTGGACAGGCTGGGTGAAGCTTTCTTT. Encoded protein: CASSLDRLGEAFF.

V is TRBV23-1 and J is TRBJ1-5; D might be TRBD1 (6 bases). TRBV23-1 is labeled an ORF, and its function is uncertain. The V end was cut by 4 bases, the J end by 3 bases, with 13 bases between. This CDR3 spans 15 amino acids. CDR3 in amino acids: CASSRPGGLNQPQHF. The CDR3, as DNA: TGCGCCAGCAGTCGCCCGGGGGGCCTCAATCAGCCCCAGCATTTT.